This is a list of T cell receptor beta chains from one sample in a study of T cell responses to AZD1222 COVID-19 vaccine. The protocol was immunoSEQ multiplex PCR, while the TCRdb copy is restricted to in-frame clones and leaves out a portion. This sample has 65,000 or so clones, with about four fifths found just once. The sample was peripheral blood, taken on day 0 of AZD1222 vaccination. Every receptor here comes from an adult in good health. Each CDR3 is given without its conserved first and last residue. A D gene is named only where the DNA matches it firmly.

.	TRBJ1-2	TRBV28	ASSWVGGYT
.	TRBJ1-1	TRBV5-1	ASSLRFLGTEAF
.	TRBJ1-6	TRBV5-4	ASSLSTVNSPLH
.	TRBJ1-6	TRBV5-1	ASSLDSSFNSPLH
.	TRBJ2-3	TRBV9	ASSADPGADTQY
.	TRBJ2-2	TRBV10-3	AIRKQQNTGELF
.	TRBJ1-1	TRBV18	ASSPSVRENTEAF
.	TRBJ2-7	TRBV19	ASSIGRGGYEQY
.	TRBJ2-2	TRBV6-2/TRBV6-3	ASSYSLAPRTGELF
TRBD1	TRBJ1-2	TRBV28	ASRPTGMNYGYT
TRBD1	TRBJ1-1	TRBV19	ASSNNEGTGIAEAF
TRBD1	TRBJ1-2	TRBV9	ASSVTMTGIYGYT
TRBD1	TRBJ2-7	TRBV11-1	ASTPGTGLVEQY
.	TRBJ1-5	TRBV28	ASSLLPQSNQPQH
.	TRBJ1-2	TRBV7-9	ASSSQTSRDGYT
.	TRBJ1-1	TRBV11-1	ASSHEWVFAEAF
.	TRBJ1-3	TRBV7-3	ASSPTGRPGNTIY
.	TRBJ2-3	TRBV27	ASSWVQTPTDTQY
.	TRBJ1-5	TRBV9	ASSVEGDNQPQH
.	TRBJ2-5	TRBV5-4	ASSSAGERETQY
.	TRBJ2-2	TRBV3-1/TRBV3-2	ASSQAWESGELF
.	TRBJ1-2	TRBV12-3/TRBV12-4	ASSLEGLSYT
.	TRBJ1-4	TRBV7-2	ASSLVMRSSGEKLF